Given below is one T cell receptor beta chain in context. This sample was included in a study of tumor-infiltrating lymphocytes in oesophageal squamous cell carcinoma. The germline V gene has CDR1 SGHTA and CDR2 FQGNSA. This CDR3 is built from 13 residues. TCRdb fed the PCR reads into MiXCR, producing one record per CDR3 protein. The sample has 15,000 to 20,000 distinct CDR3 sequences; 40% to 50% are singletons. The sample comprised esophageal tumor tissue. The genes are TRBV7-2 and TRBJ2-5; D might be TRBD2 (7 bases). Near its end, the DNA agrees better with TRBJ2-7, so the J call may be wrong. This sequence was found in a male donor with esophageal squamous cell carcinoma. The CDR3 DNA reads as TGTGCCAGCAGCATAGGGGGGGGGGACGAGCAGTACTTC. It specifies CASSIGGGDEQYF.